The 19 T cell receptor beta chains below all came from one sample that was sequenced in a study of blood T cell repertoires in COVID-19. Here immunoSEQ multiplex PCR was the method, and the copy in TCRdb shows in-frame clones only, minus some. The data show over 140,000 clones, 60% to 80% seen once. Sequenced: PBMCs or T cells enriched from blood (not recorded which). The receptors were gathered from a woman aged 50 to 65 who had recovered from COVID-19.

This chain connects TRBV29-1 to TRBJ2-1, with D possibly being TRBD1 (5 bases). Trimming cost V 3 bases and J 0 bases, with 12 bases left between them. Looked up from germline, CDR1 is SQVTM and CDR2 is ANQGSEA. The CDR3 runs 15 residues. The DNA of the CDR3 is TGCAGCGTTGAGTGGCCAGGGATCTCCTACAATGAGCAGTTCTTC. This codes for CSVEWPGISYNEQFF.

The V and J genes are TRBV3-1 (or the pseudogene TRBV3-2) and TRBJ2-7; no clear D gene. V lost 0 bases, J lost 2 bases, and 11 bases lay in between. The germline gives CDR1 LGHDT, CDR2 YNNKEL (reference sequence). CDR3 size: 15 residues. CDR3 amino acids: CASSQELGVAYEQYF. Written as DNA, the CDR3 is TGTGCCAGCAGCCAAGAGCTAGGTGTCGCCTACGAGCAGTACTTC.

This chain connects TRBV19 to TRBJ2-2; 10 bases map to TRBD2. Germline CDR1 reads LNHDA; CDR2 reads SQIVND (reference sequence). The CDR3 runs to 14 residues. The J segment lost 4 bases and the V segment lost 5 bases, leaving 1 base of the junction unmatched. CDR3 DNA: TGTGCCAGTAGTCTAGCGGGAGTCACCGGGGAGCTGTTTTTT. Translating it yields CASSLAGVTGELFF.

In its sample, this clone was seen a few times. The chain couples TRBV7-6 to TRBJ2-2; a possible D gene is TRBD2 (5 bases). Between the trimmed V and J ends, which lost 3 bases and 6 bases, there was a span of 20 bases. The length of the CDR3 is 17 residues. Germline assignment: CDR1 SGHVS and CDR2 FNYEAQ. CDR3 residues: CASSFGGRGPNPGELFF. CDR3 DNA sequence: TGTGCCAGCAGCTTTGGAGGACGGGGTCCCAACCCCGGGGAGCTGTTTTTT.

The CDR3 DNA sequence: TGTGCCACCAGTGATTTCCCGGACTCCCAAAACATTCAGTACTTC. Its translation: CATSDFPDSQNIQYF. The V gene is TRBV24-1, the J gene TRBJ2-4; tentative D call: TRBD2 (5 bases). The germline CDR1 and CDR2 sequences are KGHDR and SFDVKD. There are 15 residues in the CDR3. V lost 1 base to trimming and J lost 5 bases, with 11 bases between them.

This chain uses TRBV2 with TRBJ2-1; possible D gene TRBD2, 6 bases. Germline-derived CDR1 and CDR2 are SNHLY and FYNNEI. The CDR3 loop spans 16 amino acids. Trimming left V 7 bases short and J 2 bases short, with 18 bases between. The CDR3 coding sequence is TGTGCCAGCACAGGTAGCGGTAGGGTCGCCTACAATGAGCAGTTCTTC. Protein product: CASTGSGRVAYNEQFF.

The rearrangement uses TRBV28 and TRBJ2-4; D unresolved. Germline V gene lookup returns CDR1 MDHEN and CDR2 SYDVKM. Trimming shortened V by 1 base and J by 14 bases, and 12 bases separated the two germline ends. The CDR3 runs 12 residues. CDR3 amino acids: CASSLSSTSEYF. CDR3 DNA sequence: TGTGCCAGCAGTTTATCGTCGACTTCTGAGTACTTC.

The chain carries TRBV5-4 and TRBJ2-2; the match to TRBD1 covers 12 bases. The V and J ends lost 5 bases and 5 bases, in that order; junction bases with no gene match: 7. The CDR3 consists of 16 residues. Germline V lookup: CDR1 SGHNT, CDR2 YYREEE (reference sequence). The DNA for the CDR3 is TGTGCCAGCAGTCTGCCGGGACAGGGGGCTACCGGGGAGCTGTTTTTT. Translation gives CASSLPGQGATGELFF.

This clone has only a few counts. The CDR3 spells CASGGSGSNHEQYF. The CDR3 bases are TGTGCCAGCGGGGGAAGCGGGAGTAATCACGAGCAGTACTTC. The chain recombines TRBV2 with TRBJ2-7; TRBD2 matches 8 bases. The CDR3 loop spans 14 amino acids. With V trimmed by 8 bases and J by 5 bases, 11 bases remained unmatched. The germline CDR1 and CDR2 sequences are SNHLY and FYNNEI.

The table lists this clone with a few counts. The chain combines TRBV3-1 (or the pseudogene TRBV3-2) with TRBJ2-2, with 9 positions matching TRBD1. There are 13 residues in the CDR3. V trimming: 4 bases; J trimming: 6 bases; junction bases outside the gene matches: 0. Germline assignment: CDR1 LGHDT and CDR2 YNNKEL (reference sequence). The CDR3 DNA reads as TGTGCCAGCAGCCGACAGGGGGCCGGGGAGCTGTTTTTT. It codes for CASSRQGAGELFF.

The CDR3 coding sequence is TGTGCCAGCAGCCAGACTTTAGATACGCAGTATTTT. Amino acid sequence: CASSQTLDTQYF. V and J are TRBV7-9 and TRBJ2-3; D is unclear. The CDR3 has 12 amino acids. Trimming removed 5 bases from V and 5 bases from J, with 8 bases in between. The germline V gene has CDR1 SEHNR and CDR2 FQNEAQ (reference sequence).

The rearrangement links TRBV29-1 to TRBJ2-3, with 7 bases lining up with TRBD1. Trimming cost V 5 bases and J 6 bases; bases outside gene matches: 11. Germline CDR1 reads SQVTM; CDR2 reads ANQGSEA. The CDR3 is 14 residues long. The CDR3 DNA follows: TGCAGCGTTAACTCAGGGGGTAGGACGGATACGCAGTATTTT. It specifies CSVNSGGRTDTQYF.

The V gene is TRBV6-6, the J gene TRBJ2-1; 11 bases fit TRBD2. CDR1 and CDR2 (germline): MNHNY, SVGAGI (reference sequence). The V segment lost 5 bases and the J segment 0 bases; nucleotides outside the gene matches: 3. The CDR3 is 16 amino acids. The CDR3: CASSRLAGYSYNEQFF. The CDR3, as DNA: TGTGCCAGCAGTCGACTAGCGGGGTACTCCTACAATGAGCAGTTCTTC.

Only a few counts were recorded for this clone. The V call is TRBV14, the J call TRBJ2-1; 7 nucleotides align to TRBD2. After removal of 4 bases from V and 6 bases from J, the junction contained 9 bases not matched to a gene. Germline assignment: CDR1 SGHDN and CDR2 FVKESK. This CDR3 has 15 residues. CDR3 nucleotide sequence: TGTGCCAGCAGCCCCGGGGAGGGATGGACCAATGAGCAGTTCTTC. This sequence encodes CASSPGEGWTNEQFF.

This sequence joins TRBV10-2 and TRBJ2-3, with 10 positions matching TRBD2. Germline V gene data show CDR1 as WSHSY and CDR2 as SAAADI. The CDR3 is made up of 16 amino acids. V lost 7 bases, J lost 3 bases, and 10 bases stayed unmatched. Here the CDR3 DNA reads TGCGCCAGCACCTTAGCGGGGGGTGATGTTACAGATACGCAGTATTTT. This encodes CASTLAGGDVTDTQYF.

Judged by abundance, this clone is medium-sized. The J gene is TRBJ2-7, the V gene TRBV7-8, with 9 positions matching TRBD1. The CDR3 covers 17 residues. J was trimmed by 4 bases and V by 5 bases; bases with no gene match: 15. The germline gives CDR1 SGHVS, CDR2 FQNEAQ. The CDR3 DNA is TGTGCCAGCAGCACACCTCAAACCGGACAGGGGCCTTACGAGCAGTACTTC. Amino acids: CASSTPQTGQGPYEQYF.

The CDR3 spells CASRQGVYNEQFF. DNA of the CDR3: TGTGCCAGCAGGCAGGGGGTCTACAATGAGCAGTTCTTC. The chain joins TRBV6-5 to TRBJ2-1; 7 positions match TRBD1. This CDR3 contains 13 residues. Trimming cost V 6 bases and J 3 bases; bases outside gene matches: 2. In germline, CDR1 is MNHEY, CDR2 SVGAGI.

The chain carries TRBV2 and TRBJ2-7, with D tentatively TRBD1 (6 bases). From germline, CDR1 is SNHLY and CDR2 FYNNEI. V lost 2 bases and J lost 3, with 14 bases in between. The CDR3 extends over 15 amino acids. Written as DNA, the CDR3 is TGTGCCAGCAGTGAATTAGGGACAAGGCTCTACGAGCAGTACTTC. Its translation: CASSELGTRLYEQYF.

The chain recombines TRBV2 with TRBJ1-4; TRBD1 aligns across 8 bases. CDR3 length: 14 amino acids. The V segment lost 2 bases and the J segment 8 bases; nucleotides outside the gene matches: 4. Germline CDR1 SNHLY, CDR2 FYNNEI. CDR3 nucleotides: TGTGCCAGCAGTGAAAGACAGGGGACCGAAAAACTGTTTTTT. Its protein product is CASSERQGTEKLFF.